This T cell receptor beta chain appears in the sequencing data of a study of T cells after yellow fever vaccination. Study observations and caveats: Post-booster repertoires again held most primary-vaccination clones (roughly 95% CD4, roughly 90% CD8). The secondary response was weaker but peaked faster, day 5 versus 15.

The germline CDR1 and CDR2 sequences are SGHRS and YFSETQ. The CDR3 runs 18 residues. The V end lost 0 bases, the J end lost 4 bases, and 22 bases lay between the germline ends. A single record per CDR3 protein comes from TCRdb applying MiXCR to the 5' RACE reads. The repertoire holds approximately 300,000 distinct CDR3 sequences, with 9.5% to 12% as singletons. With regard to this clonotype: Antigen specificity is unknown.

The sequencing here drew on CD4+ T cells sorted from PBMCs, taken 45 days after the yellow fever booster vaccination. The receptor's source is a man aged 18 to 29 who received the YFV17D yellow fever vaccine. The rearrangement links TRBV5-1 to TRBJ2-5, with D perhaps matching TRBD2 (5 bases). This chain's CDR3 is CASSLVALWGRGGETQYF. CDR3 DNA sequence: TGCGCCAGCAGCTTGGTAGCGTTGTGGGGAAGAGGTGGAGAGACCCAGTACTTC.